Each of the 8 T cell receptor beta chains below was sequenced from the same sample in a study of blood T cell repertoires in COVID-19. Sequencing was performed with immunoSEQ multiplex PCR; in TCRdb, only in-frame clones are kept and a portion is missing. The sample holds about 130,000 clones, about 90% seen once. Material for sequencing was peripheral blood. All receptors derive from a woman aged 60-75 years with acute or convalescent COVID-19.

The chain carries TRBV16 and TRBJ2-5; D is unresolved. The V gene lost 1 base and the J gene lost 1 base, with 7 bases spanning the gap. This CDR3 region has 14 residues. Germline CDR1 is KGHSY and CDR2 is FQNENV. This CDR3 reads CASSQYAIQETQYF. The DNA for the CDR3 is TGTGCCAGCAGCCAATACGCGATCCAAGAGACCCAGTACTTC.

This clone was observed once. This chain joins TRBV9 and TRBJ2-1, with 10 nucleotides matching TRBD2. The ends lost 2 bases at V and 8 bases at J; junction bases unmatched: 7. This CDR3 contains 15 residues. The germline V gene encodes CDR1 SGDLS and CDR2 YYNGEE. Here the CDR3 DNA reads TGTGCCAGCAGCGTCTCTAGCGGGAGAGGGGATGAGCAGTTCTTC. Translating gives CASSVSSGRGDEQFF.

This chain joins TRBV5-1 and TRBJ2-2; maybe TRBD2 (6 bases). The CDR3 consists of 15 residues. Trimming pared 4 bases from V and 1 base from J, leaving 11 bases between. Germline V CDR1 and CDR2: SGHRS, YFSETQ. The CDR3 sequence: CASSASGRNTGELFF. The CDR3 region has the DNA TGCGCCAGCAGCGCTTCCGGGAGGAACACCGGGGAGCTGTTTTTT.

The chain uses TRBV2 and TRBJ2-5; 10 bases map to TRBD2. CDR3 length equals 16 residues. Germline CDR1 and CDR2: SNHLY and FYNNEI. The trim removed 3 bases at V and 4 bases at J, leaving 8 bases unmatched. The CDR3 sequence: CASSDPAGGKRETQYF. In DNA, the CDR3 is TGTGCCAGCAGTGACCCAGCGGGAGGGAAGCGAGAGACCCAGTACTTC. Filled out from reference TRBV2 and TRBJ2-5, the complete variable domain reads EPEVTQTPSHQVTQMGQEVILRCVPISNHLYFYWYRQILGQKVEFLVSFYNNEISEKSEIFDDQFSVERPDGSNFTLKIRSTKLEDSAMYFCASSDPAGGKRETQYFGPGTRLLVL.

This chain connects TRBV30 to TRBJ2-3, with 14 bases lining up with TRBD2. Germline CDR1 is GTSNPN and CDR2 is SVGIG (reference sequence). This CDR3 has 16 residues. J lost 2 bases, V lost 2 bases, and 3 bases had no gene match. The CDR3 reads CAWSLGLAGATDTQYF. The CDR3 region has the DNA TGTGCCTGGAGTTTGGGACTAGCGGGAGCCACAGATACGCAGTATTTT.

The CDR3 sequence is CANSPGTVEALNTEAFF. CDR3 nucleotide sequence: TGTGCCAACTCCCCCGGGACAGTCGAGGCCCTGAACACTGAAGCTTTCTTT. The chain carries TRBV5-6 and TRBJ1-1; 7 bases are shared with TRBD1. Trimming removed 9 bases from V and 0 bases from J; junction bases left unmatched: 17. There are 17 residues in the CDR3. CDR1 and CDR2 (germline): SGHDT, YYEEEE. The full variable domain, completed using reference TRBV5-6 and TRBJ1-1, is DAGVTQSPTHLIKTRGQQVTLRCSPKSGHDTVSWYQQALGQGPQFIFQYYEEEERQRGNFPDRFSGHQFPNYSSELNVNALLLGDSALYLCANSPGTVEALNTEAFFGQGTRLTVV.

The chain employs TRBV9 and TRBJ2-7, with 9 bases fitting TRBD2. The germline CDR1 and CDR2 sequences are SGDLS and YYNGEE. The CDR3 covers 15 residues. Trimming cost V 0 bases and J 6 bases; bases outside gene matches: 7. The CDR3: CASSVGEAGGGEQYF. For the CDR3, the DNA is TGTGCCAGCAGCGTAGGAGAGGCGGGAGGGGGCGAGCAGTACTTC.

The chain uses TRBV27 and TRBJ2-1, with D uncertain. Germline-derived CDR1 and CDR2 are MNHEY and SMNVEV (reference sequence). Trimming removed 3 bases at V and 4 bases at J, with 7 bases between. This CDR3 spans 13 amino acids. The CDR3, as DNA: TGTGCCAGCAGTTTCTCGTTTTACAATGAGCAGTTCTTC. Translation: CASSFSFYNEQFF.